One sample yielded the 5 T cell receptor beta chains listed below, sequenced in a study of blood T cell repertoires in COVID-19. Method: immunoSEQ multiplex PCR; TCRdb's copy keeps in-frame clones and lacks some. Of under 250,000 clones listed, around 80% are singletons. The sample taken for sequencing was peripheral blood. The receptors originated from a woman between 50 and 59 years old with acute or convalescent COVID-19.

This rearrangement joins TRBV12-3 or TRBV12-4 to TRBJ2-1, with D hard to call. The CDR3 totals 13 residues. The V and J ends lost 6 bases and 5 bases respectively, with 11 bases between them. The CDR3 protein is CASSPSLNNEQFF. CDR3 nucleotide sequence: TGTGCCAGCAGCCCTAGTCTAAACAATGAGCAGTTCTTC.

The chain is built from TRBV7-8 and TRBJ2-1; D perhaps matches TRBD1 (5 bases). With 8 bases removed from V and 2 bases from J, the gap between germline ends came to 13 bases. The CDR3 extends over 14 amino acids. From germline, CDR1 is SGHVS and CDR2 FQNEAQ. The CDR3 DNA follows: TGTGCCAGCGAAGGGGCCCCAACCTACAATGAGCAGTTCTTC. It codes for CASEGAPTYNEQFF. Full variable domain (outside the CDR3, taken from reference TRBV7-8 and TRBJ2-1): GAGVSQSPRYKVAKRGQDVALRCDPISGHVSLFWYQQALGQGPEFLTYFQNEAQLDKSGLPSDRFFAERPEGSVSTLKIQRTQQEDSAVYLCASEGAPTYNEQFFGPGTRLTVL.

The chain links TRBV5-1 to TRBJ2-4; 8 nucleotides line up with TRBD2. Looked up from germline, CDR1 is SGHRS and CDR2 is YFSETQ. V was pared by 8 bases and J by 7 bases, with 8 bases of the junction left unmatched. The CDR3 is 13 residues long. The CDR3 loop reads CASTSGSGNIQYF. CDR3 sequence (DNA): TGCGCCAGTACCAGCGGGAGCGGGAACATTCAGTACTTC.

This chain joins TRBV5-1 and TRBJ2-7; 9 positions agree with TRBD2. V was clipped by 2 bases and J by 2 bases; unmatched bases: 8. The CDR3 consists of 16 residues. The germline CDR1 and CDR2 sequences are SGHRS and YFSETQ. Written as DNA, the CDR3 is TGCGCCAGCAGCTTAGGGTCTAGCGGGAACCCCTACGAGCAGTACTTC. Translating it yields CASSLGSSGNPYEQYF.

The chain combines TRBV14 with TRBJ2-4; 11 bases align to TRBD1. Germline V gene lookup returns CDR1 SGHDN and CDR2 FVKESK. The CDR3 spans 14 residues. V dropped 1 base and J dropped 7; count of bases not matched to a gene: 0. The CDR3 is CASSQGTGGNIQYF. The CDR3 DNA follows: TGTGCCAGCAGCCAAGGGACAGGGGGCAACATTCAGTACTTC.